These 10 T cell receptor beta chains came from one sample sequenced in a study of T-cell reconstitution after alpha-beta-depleted transplantation in children (dated by TCRdb to about 2016). Libraries were built with PCR. The sequencer was an Illumina HiSeq 2500. To normalize quantification of the TCRbeta repertoire, the TCR libraries were built with molecular barcoding that relied on unique molecular identifiers. The public sequencing data were trimmed at Q25 with fastp and processed into clonotypes with MiXCR by TCRdb, which kept only in-frame beta chains. Rows matching on CDR3 protein sequence are summarized as one entry with the most common DNA and genes. The sample table lists 640,000 or so distinct CDR3 sequences, around 17% of them with a count of one. Together, the top ten hold 1.1% of the sample. The sequenced sample was PBMCs from the stem cell graft donor, obtained from the stem cell graft. Receptors originate from a human donor who donated a stem cell graft to a child with acute myeloid leukemia.

The V and J genes are TRBV20-1 and TRBJ2-1, with 11 bases matching TRBD2. Germline V gene sequence: CDR1 DFQATT, CDR2 SNEGSKA (reference sequence). The CDR3 covers 13 residues. The V gene end was trimmed by 6 bases and the J gene end by 7 bases; junction bases not matched to a gene: 5. In DNA, the CDR3 is TGCAGTGCCGATAGCGGGGGGGATAATGAGCAGTTCTTC. Residues: CSADSGGDNEQFF.

This clonotype was picked up a small number of times. The genes are TRBV20-1 and TRBJ1-5; no firm D call. The CDR3 spans 15 residues. Trimming stripped 4 bases from V and 1 base from J, with 14 bases between. Germline loops: CDR1 DFQATT, CDR2 SNEGSKA (reference sequence). CDR3 sequence (DNA): TGCAGTGCTAAGGGTGCAACCGGGAGCAATCAGCCCCAGCATTTT. Translation gives CSAKGATGSNQPQHF.

The table lists this clonotype with many counts. The rearrangement links TRBV20-1 to TRBJ2-1; weak D call: TRBD2 (6 bases). CDR3 length equals 16 residues. Trimming shortened V by 0 bases and J by 6 bases, and 18 bases separated the two germline ends. Germline V gene data show CDR1 as DFQATT and CDR2 as SNEGSKA (reference sequence). In DNA, the CDR3 is TGCAGTGCTAGAGATTCAATGGGGACTCGGGTCAATGAGCAGTTCTTC. Its translation is CSARDSMGTRVNEQFF.

At least ten counts were recorded for this clonotype. This chain links TRBV20-1 with TRBJ2-5; no firm D call. This CDR3 region has 14 residues. V was shortened by 3 bases and J by 6 bases, with 17 bases between the two germline ends. Germline values: CDR1 DFQATT, CDR2 SNEGSKA (reference sequence). CDR3 DNA: TGCAGTGCTAGGTGGCAGAGCCCCGTCCAGACCCAGTACTTC. Protein: CSARWQSPVQTQYF.

This clonotype has a handful of counts. The chain uses TRBV20-1 and TRBJ2-7; 7 bases map to TRBD1. Germline loops: CDR1 DFQATT, CDR2 SNEGSKA (reference sequence). Trimming took 3 bases from V and 5 from J; bases not matched to a gene: 13. The CDR3 covers 15 residues. CDR3 nucleotide sequence: TGCAGTGCTAGGGAGAGGACAGGCCCCGGGGACGAGCAGTACTTC. Amino acid sequence: CSARERTGPGDEQYF.

The chain has TRBV4-1 and TRBJ1-5; D unclear. The CDR3 totals 17 residues. Germline lookup yields CDR1 MGHRA and CDR2 YSYEKL. Trimming removed 0 bases from V and 2 bases from J, with 14 bases in between. CDR3 bases: TGCGCCAGCAGCCAAGAATCCCATGGAAGGCGCAATCAGCCCCAGCATTTT. Translating gives CASSQESHGRRNQPQHF.

In this sample, this clonotype turned up many times. This chain connects TRBV12-3 or TRBV12-4 to TRBJ2-3; D is ambiguous. The CDR3 sequence is 13 residues long. Trimming shortened V by 5 bases and J by 3 bases, and 9 bases separated the two germline ends. This CDR3 is CASSIVGTDTQYF. Written as DNA, the CDR3 is TGTGCCAGCAGTATAGTAGGGACAGATACGCAGTATTTT.

This clonotype was recorded a few times. V is TRBV7-3 and J is TRBJ2-1, with D unresolved. Germline V gives CDR1 SGHTA, CDR2 FQGTGA. Deletions cut 2 bases from V and 8 bases from J, with 7 bases between. The CDR3 spans 12 residues. The CDR3 here is CASSLGTDEQFF. The CDR3, as DNA: TGTGCCAGCAGCTTAGGTACGGATGAGCAGTTCTTC.

This clonotype showed up just a few times. The chain links TRBV7-2 to TRBJ2-2; the D gene is possibly TRBD2 (7 bases). The germline V gene encodes CDR1 SGHTA and CDR2 FQGNSA. V gave up 4 bases and J gave up 5 bases, with 14 bases separating them. There are 15 residues in the CDR3. The DNA for the CDR3 is TGTGCCAGCAGCTGGGGGGGCCCCGCAACCGGGGAGCTGTTTTTT. It codes for CASSWGGPATGELFF.

This clonotype was picked up a small number of times. The CDR3 DNA reads as TGTGCCAGCAGCTTAGGAGGGAGCAGTAGTCAGACTGAAGCTTTCTTT. Protein sequence: CASSLGGSSSQTEAFF. V gene TRBV7-9 combines with J gene TRBJ1-1; D not resolved. Germline CDR1 and CDR2: SEHNR and FQNEAQ (reference sequence). CDR3 length: 16 amino acids. The V gene lost 1 base and the J gene lost 5 bases, with 17 bases spanning the gap.